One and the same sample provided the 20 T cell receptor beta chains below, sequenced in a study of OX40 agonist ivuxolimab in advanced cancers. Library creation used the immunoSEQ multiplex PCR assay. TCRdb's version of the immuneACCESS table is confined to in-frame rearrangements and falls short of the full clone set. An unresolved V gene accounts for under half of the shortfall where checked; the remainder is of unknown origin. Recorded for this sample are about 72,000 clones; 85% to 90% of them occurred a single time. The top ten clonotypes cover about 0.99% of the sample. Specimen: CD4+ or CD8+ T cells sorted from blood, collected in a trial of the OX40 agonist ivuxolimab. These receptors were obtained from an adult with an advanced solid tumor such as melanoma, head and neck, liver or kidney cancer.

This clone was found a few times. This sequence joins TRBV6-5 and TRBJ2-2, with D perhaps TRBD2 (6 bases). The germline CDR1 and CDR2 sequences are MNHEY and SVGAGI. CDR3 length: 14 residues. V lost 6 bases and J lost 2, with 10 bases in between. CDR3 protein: CASRVGSNTGELFF. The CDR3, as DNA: TGTGCCAGCAGGGTCGGGAGCAACACCGGGGAGCTGTTTTTT.

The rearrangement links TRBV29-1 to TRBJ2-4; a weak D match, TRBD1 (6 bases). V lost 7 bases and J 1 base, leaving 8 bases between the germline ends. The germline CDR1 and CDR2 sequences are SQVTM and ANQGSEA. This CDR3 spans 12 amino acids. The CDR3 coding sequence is TGCAGCGCAGGGGCGGCCAAAAACATTCAGTACTTC. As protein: CSAGAAKNIQYF. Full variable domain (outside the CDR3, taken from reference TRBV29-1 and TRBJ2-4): SAVISQKPSRDICQRGTSLTIQCQVDSQVTMMFWYRQQPGQSLTLIATANQGSEATYESGFVIDKFPISRPNLTFSTLTVSNMSPEDSSIYLCSAGAAKNIQYFGAGTRLSVL.

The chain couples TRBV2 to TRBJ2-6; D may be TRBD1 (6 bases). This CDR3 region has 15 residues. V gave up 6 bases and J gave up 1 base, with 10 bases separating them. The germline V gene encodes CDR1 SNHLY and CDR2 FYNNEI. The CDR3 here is CASSAQGSGANVLTF. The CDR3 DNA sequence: TGTGCCAGCAGCGCACAGGGTTCTGGGGCCAACGTCCTGACTTTC.

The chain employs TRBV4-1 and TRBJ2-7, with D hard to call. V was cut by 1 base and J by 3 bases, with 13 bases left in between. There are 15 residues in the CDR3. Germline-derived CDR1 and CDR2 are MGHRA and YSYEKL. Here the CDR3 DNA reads TGCGCCAGCAGCCAAGTGATGGTGCCGATCTACGAGCAGTACTTC. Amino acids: CASSQVMVPIYEQYF.

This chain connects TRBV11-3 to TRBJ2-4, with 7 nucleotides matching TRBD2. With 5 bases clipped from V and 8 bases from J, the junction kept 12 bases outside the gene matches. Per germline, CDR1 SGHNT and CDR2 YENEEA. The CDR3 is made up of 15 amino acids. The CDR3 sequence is CASSPYNSGGDIQYF. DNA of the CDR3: TGTGCCAGCAGCCCCTATAACAGTGGGGGGGACATTCAGTACTTC.

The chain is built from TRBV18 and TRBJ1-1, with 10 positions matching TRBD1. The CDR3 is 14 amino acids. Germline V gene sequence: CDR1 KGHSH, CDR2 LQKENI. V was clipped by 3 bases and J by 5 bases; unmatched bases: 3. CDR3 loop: CASSPGQGTTEAFF. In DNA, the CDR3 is TGTGCCAGCTCACCGGGACAGGGGACAACTGAAGCTTTCTTT.

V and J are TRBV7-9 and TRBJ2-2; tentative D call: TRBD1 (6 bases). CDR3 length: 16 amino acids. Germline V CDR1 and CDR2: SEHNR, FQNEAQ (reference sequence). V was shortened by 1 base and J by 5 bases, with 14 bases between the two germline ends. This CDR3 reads CASSLDGGARTGELFF. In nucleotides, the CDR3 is TGTGCCAGCAGCTTAGATGGGGGCGCAAGGACCGGGGAGCTGTTTTTT.

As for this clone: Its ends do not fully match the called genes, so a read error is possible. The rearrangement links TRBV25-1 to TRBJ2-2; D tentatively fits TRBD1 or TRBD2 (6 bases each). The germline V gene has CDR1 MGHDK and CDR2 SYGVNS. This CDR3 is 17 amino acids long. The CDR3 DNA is TGTGCCAGCGAATGGGGCCTTGGGGGGCCGAAGACCGGGGAGCTGTTTTTT. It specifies CASEWGLGGPKTGELFF.

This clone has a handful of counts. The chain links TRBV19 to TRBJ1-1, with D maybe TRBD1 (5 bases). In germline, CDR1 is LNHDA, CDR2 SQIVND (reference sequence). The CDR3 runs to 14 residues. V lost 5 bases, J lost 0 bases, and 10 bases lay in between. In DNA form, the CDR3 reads TGTGCCAGTAGTGTGGCAGGGATGAACACTGAAGCTTTCTTT. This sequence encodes CASSVAGMNTEAFF.

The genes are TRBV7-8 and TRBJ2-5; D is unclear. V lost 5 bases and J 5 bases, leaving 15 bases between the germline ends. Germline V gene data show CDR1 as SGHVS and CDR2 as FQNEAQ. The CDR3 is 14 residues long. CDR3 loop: CASSRDWPAETQYF. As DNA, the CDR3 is TGTGCCAGCAGCCGTGACTGGCCCGCGGAGACCCAGTACTTC.

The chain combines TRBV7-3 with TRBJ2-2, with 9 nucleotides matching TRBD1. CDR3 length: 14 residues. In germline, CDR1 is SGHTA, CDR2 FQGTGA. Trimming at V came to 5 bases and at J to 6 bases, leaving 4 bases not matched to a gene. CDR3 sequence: CASSPRQGAGELFF. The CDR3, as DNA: TGTGCCAGCAGCCCACGACAGGGGGCCGGGGAGCTGTTTTTT. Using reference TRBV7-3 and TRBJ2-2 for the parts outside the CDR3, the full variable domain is GAGVSQTPSNKVTEKGKYVELRCDPISGHTALYWYRQSLGQGPEFLIYFQGTGAADDSGLPNDRFFAVRPEGSVSTLKIQRTERGDSAVYLCASSPRQGAGELFFGEGSRLTVL.

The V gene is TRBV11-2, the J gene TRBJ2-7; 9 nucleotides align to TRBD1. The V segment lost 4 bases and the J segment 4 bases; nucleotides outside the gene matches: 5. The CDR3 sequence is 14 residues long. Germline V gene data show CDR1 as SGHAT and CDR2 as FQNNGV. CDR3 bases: TGTGCCAGCAGCTCGGACAGGGGAGGTTACGAGCAGTACTTC. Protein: CASSSDRGGYEQYF.

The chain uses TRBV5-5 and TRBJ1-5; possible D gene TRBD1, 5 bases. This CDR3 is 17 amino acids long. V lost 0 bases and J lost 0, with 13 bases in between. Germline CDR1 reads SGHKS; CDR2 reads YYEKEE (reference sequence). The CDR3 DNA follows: TGTGCCAGCAGCTTGGCCCTAGACAGTTATAGCAATCAGCCCCAGCATTTT. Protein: CASSLALDSYSNQPQHF.

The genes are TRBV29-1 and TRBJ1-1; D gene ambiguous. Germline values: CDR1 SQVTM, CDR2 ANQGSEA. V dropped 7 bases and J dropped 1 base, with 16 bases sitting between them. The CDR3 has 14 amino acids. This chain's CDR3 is CSGRGSPGNTEAFF. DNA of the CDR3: TGCAGCGGAAGAGGGTCCCCCGGGAACACTGAAGCTTTCTTT.

In DNA form, the CDR3 reads TGTGCCAGTAGTATGGAACATCAGGGGACTAGGTATGAGCAGTTCTTC. It translates to CASSMEHQGTRYEQFF. The V gene is TRBV19, the J gene TRBJ2-1; 8 bases are shared with TRBD2. The ends lost 3 bases at V and 8 bases at J; junction bases unmatched: 12. Germline CDR1 is LNHDA and CDR2 is SQIVND (reference sequence). The length of the CDR3 is 16 residues. Drawing the rest from reference TRBV19 and TRBJ2-1, the complete variable domain is DGGITQSPKYLFRKEGQNVTLSCEQNLNHDAMYWYRQDPGQGLRLIYYSQIVNDFQKGDIAEGYSVSREKKESFPLTVTSAQKNPTAFYLCASSMEHQGTRYEQFFGPGTRLTVL.

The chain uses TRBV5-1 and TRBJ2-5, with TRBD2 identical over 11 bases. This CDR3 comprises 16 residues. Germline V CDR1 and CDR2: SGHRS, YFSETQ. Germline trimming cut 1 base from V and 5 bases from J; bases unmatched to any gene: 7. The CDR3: CASSLWGLAAGETQYF. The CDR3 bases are TGCGCCAGCAGCTTGTGGGGACTAGCGGCAGGGGAGACCCAGTACTTC.

CDR3 DNA sequence: TGTGCCAGCAGTCCCCGCGGTCTGCTCTATGGCTACACCTTC. Amino acids: CASSPRGLLYGYTF. The chain couples TRBV27 to TRBJ1-2; D is ambiguous. V was trimmed by 5 bases and J by 4 bases, leaving 14 bases between them. CDR3 size: 14 residues. CDR1 and CDR2 (germline): MNHEY, SMNVEV (reference sequence).

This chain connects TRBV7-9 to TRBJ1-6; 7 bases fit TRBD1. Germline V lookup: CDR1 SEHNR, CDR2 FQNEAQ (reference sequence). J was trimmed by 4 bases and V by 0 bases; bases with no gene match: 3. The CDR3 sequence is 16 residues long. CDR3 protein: CASSLAGTEYNSPLHF. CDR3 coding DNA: TGTGCCAGCAGCTTAGCCGGGACAGAGTATAATTCACCCCTCCACTTT.

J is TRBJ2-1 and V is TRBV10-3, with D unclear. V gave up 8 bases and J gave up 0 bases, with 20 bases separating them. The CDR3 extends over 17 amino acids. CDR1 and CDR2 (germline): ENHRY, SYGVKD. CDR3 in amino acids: CAIGRLFAPSSYNEQFF. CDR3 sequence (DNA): TGTGCCATCGGGCGCTTGTTCGCCCCTTCCTCCTACAATGAGCAGTTCTTC.

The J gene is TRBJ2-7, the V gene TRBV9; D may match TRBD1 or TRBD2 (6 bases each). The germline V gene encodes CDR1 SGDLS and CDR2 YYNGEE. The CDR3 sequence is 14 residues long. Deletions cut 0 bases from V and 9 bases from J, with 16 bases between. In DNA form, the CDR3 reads TGTGCCAGCAGCGTAGCACCGGGGGCGGTCGGGCAGTACTTC. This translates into CASSVAPGAVGQYF.